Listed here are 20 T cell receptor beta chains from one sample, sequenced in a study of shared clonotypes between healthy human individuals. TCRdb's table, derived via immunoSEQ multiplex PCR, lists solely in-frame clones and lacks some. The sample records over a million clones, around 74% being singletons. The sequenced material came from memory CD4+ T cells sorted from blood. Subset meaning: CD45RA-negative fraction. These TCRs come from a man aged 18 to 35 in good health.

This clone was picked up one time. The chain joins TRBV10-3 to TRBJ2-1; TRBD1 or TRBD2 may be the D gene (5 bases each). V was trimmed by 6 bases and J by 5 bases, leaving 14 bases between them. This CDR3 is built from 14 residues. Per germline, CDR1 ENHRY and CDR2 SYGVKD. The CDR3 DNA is TGTGCCATCAGAGGGACGATTCGCAACAATGAGCAGTTCTTC. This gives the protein CAIRGTIRNNEQFF.

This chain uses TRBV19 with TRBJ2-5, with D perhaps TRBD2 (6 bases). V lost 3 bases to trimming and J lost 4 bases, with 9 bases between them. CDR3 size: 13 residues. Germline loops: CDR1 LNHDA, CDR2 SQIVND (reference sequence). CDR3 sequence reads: CASSIQGGETQYF. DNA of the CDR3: TGTGCCAGTAGTATTCAGGGAGGAGAGACCCAGTACTTC.

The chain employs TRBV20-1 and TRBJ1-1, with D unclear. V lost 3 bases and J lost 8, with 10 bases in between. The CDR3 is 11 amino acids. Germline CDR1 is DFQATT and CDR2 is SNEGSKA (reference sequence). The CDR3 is CSARRNREAFF. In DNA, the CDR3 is TGCAGTGCTAGGCGAAACCGGGAAGCTTTCTTT.

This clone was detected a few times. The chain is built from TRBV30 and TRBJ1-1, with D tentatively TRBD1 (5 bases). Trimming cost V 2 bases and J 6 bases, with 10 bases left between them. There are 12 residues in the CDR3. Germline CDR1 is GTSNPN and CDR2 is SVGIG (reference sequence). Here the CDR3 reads CAWSFGASEAFF. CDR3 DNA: TGTGCCTGGAGTTTCGGGGCCTCTGAAGCTTTCTTT. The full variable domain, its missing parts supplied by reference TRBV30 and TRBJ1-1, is SQTIHQWPATLVQPVGSPLSLECTVEGTSNPNLYWYRQAAGRGLQLLFYSVGIGQISSEVPQNLSASRPQDRQFILSSKKLLLSDSGFYLCAWSFGASEAFFGQGTRLTVV.

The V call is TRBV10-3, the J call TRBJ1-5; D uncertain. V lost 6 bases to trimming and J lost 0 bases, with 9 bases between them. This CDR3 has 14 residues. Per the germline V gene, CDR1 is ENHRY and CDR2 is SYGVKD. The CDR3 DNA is TGTGCCATCAGCCGGGAGTATAGCAATCAGCCCCAGCATTTT. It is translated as CAISREYSNQPQHF.

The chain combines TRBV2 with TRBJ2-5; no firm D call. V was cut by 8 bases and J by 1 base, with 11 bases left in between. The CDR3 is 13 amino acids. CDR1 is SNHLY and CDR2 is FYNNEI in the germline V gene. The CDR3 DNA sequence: TGTGCCAGCGGATATTGGACCCAAGAGACCCAGTACTTC. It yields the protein CASGYWTQETQYF.

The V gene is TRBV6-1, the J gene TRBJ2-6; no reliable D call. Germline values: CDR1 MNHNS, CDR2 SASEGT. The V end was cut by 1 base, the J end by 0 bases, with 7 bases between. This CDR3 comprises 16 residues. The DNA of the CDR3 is TGTGCCAGCAGTGAAGGGTATAGCTCTGGGGCCAACGTCCTGACTTTC. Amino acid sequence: CASSEGYSSGANVLTF.

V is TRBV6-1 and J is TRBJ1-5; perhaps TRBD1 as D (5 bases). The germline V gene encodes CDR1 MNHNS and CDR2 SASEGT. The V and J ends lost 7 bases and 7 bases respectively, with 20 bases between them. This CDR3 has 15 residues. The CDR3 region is CASKGAEVGGQPQHF. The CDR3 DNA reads TGTGCCAGCAAAGGGGCCGAGGTCGGGGGGCAGCCCCAGCATTTT.

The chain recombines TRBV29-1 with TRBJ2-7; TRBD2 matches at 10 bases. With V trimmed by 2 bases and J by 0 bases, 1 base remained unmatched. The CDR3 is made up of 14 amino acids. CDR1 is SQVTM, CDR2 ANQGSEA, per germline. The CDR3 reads CSVELAGVSYEQYF. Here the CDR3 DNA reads TGCAGCGTTGAACTAGCGGGAGTCTCCTACGAGCAGTACTTC.

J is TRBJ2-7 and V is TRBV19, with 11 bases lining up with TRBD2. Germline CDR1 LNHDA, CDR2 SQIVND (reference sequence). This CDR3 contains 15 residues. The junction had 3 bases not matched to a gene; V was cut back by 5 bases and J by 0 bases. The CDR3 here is CASSEGLADSYEQYF. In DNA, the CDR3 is TGTGCCAGTAGTGAGGGACTAGCGGACTCCTACGAGCAGTACTTC.

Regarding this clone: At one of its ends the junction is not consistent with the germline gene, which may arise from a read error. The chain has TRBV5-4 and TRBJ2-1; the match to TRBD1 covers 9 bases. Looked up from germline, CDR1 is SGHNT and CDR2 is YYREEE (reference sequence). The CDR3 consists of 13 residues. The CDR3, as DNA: TGTGCCAGCAGCCCTTTCTCCCGGGACAGGGAAGTCTTC. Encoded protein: CASSPFSRDREVF. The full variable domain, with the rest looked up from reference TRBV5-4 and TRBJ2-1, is ETGVTQSPTHLIKTRGQQVTLRCSSQSGHNTVSWYQQALGQGPQFIFQYYREEENGRGNFPPRFSGLQFPNYSSELNVNALELDDSALYLCASSPFSRDREVFGPGTRLTVL.

The CDR3 DNA reads as TGCGCCAGCAGCCACAGGGATTTGAATTCACCCCTCCACTTT. The encoded protein is CASSHRDLNSPLHF. The gene calls are TRBV5-1 and TRBJ1-6, with a tentative D call TRBD1 (6 bases). There are 14 residues in the CDR3. V was cut by 4 bases and J by 7 bases, with 12 bases left in between. CDR1 and CDR2 (germline): SGHRS, YFSETQ.

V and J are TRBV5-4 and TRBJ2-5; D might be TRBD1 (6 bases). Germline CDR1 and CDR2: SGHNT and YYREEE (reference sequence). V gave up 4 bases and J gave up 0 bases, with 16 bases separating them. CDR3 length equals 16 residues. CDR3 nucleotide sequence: TGTGCCAGCAGCCTACAACAGGGCTTGAACCAAGAGACCCAGTACTTC. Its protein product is CASSLQQGLNQETQYF.

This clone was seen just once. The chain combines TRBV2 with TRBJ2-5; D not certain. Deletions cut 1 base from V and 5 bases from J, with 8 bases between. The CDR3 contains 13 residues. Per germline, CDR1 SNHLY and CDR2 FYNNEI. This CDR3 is CASSEGPWETQYF. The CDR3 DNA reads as TGTGCCAGCAGTGAAGGCCCATGGGAGACCCAGTACTTC.

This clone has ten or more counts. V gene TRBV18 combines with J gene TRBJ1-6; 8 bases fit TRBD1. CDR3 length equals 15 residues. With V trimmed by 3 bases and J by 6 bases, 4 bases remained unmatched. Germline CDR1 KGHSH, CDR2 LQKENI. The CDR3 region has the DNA TGTGCCAGCTCACCGGGCCAGGGGGCTAATTCACCCCTCCACTTT. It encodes CASSPGQGANSPLHF.

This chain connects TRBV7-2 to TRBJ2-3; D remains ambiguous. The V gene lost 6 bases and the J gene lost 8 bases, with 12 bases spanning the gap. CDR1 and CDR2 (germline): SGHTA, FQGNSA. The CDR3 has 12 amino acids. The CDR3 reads CASSRVGGTQYF. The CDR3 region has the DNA TGTGCCAGCAGTAGAGTAGGCGGTACGCAGTATTTT.

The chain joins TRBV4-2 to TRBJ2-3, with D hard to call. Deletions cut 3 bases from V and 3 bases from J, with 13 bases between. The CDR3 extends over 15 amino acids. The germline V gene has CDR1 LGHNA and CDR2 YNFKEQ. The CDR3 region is CASSQLGSWTDTQYF. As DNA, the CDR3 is TGTGCCAGCAGCCAGCTGGGTAGTTGGACAGATACGCAGTATTTT.

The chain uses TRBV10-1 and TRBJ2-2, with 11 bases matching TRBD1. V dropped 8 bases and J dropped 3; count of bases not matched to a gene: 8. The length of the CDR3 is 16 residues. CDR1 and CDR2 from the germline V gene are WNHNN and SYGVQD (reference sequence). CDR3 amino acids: CASAPGDRGYTGELFF. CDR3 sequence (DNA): TGCGCCAGCGCTCCGGGGGACAGGGGGTACACCGGGGAGCTGTTTTTT.

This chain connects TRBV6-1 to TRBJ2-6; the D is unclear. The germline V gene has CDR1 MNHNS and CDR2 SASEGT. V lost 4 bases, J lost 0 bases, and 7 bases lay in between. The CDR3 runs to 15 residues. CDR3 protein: CASSGGPSGANVLTF. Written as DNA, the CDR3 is TGTGCCAGCAGTGGAGGTCCCTCTGGGGCCAACGTCCTGACTTTC.

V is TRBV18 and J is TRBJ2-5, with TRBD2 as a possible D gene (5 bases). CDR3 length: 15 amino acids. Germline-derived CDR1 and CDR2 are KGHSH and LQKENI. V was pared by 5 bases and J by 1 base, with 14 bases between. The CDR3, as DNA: TGTGCCAGCTCAGCGGTAGGACTGTTCCAAGAGACCCAGTACTTC. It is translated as CASSAVGLFQETQYF.